The rows below give T cell receptor beta chains drawn from one sample of a study of shared clonotypes between healthy human individuals. The method was immunoSEQ multiplex PCR; TCRdb's version includes in-frame clones alone and lacks a portion of them. The sample has hundreds of thousands of clones; roughly 96% are singletons. What was sequenced was naive CD8+ T cells sorted from blood. Receptors originate from a woman in her thirties in good health. The CDR3 runs from the conserved cysteine through the conserved F or W. D genes are given only for firm matches. Where a row states a size, it is once, few, many or the class of an expanded clone; other rows omit it.

TRBV5-1	TRBJ2-7	-	-	CASSLGDRNYRQFYEQYF	TGCGCCAGCAGTCTGGGAGACAGGAATTATCGTCAATTTTACGAGCAGTACTTC
TRBV10-3	TRBJ2-5	-	TRBD2	CAIRFSGRPQETQYF	TGTGCCATCAGGTTTAGCGGGAGGCCACAAGAGACCCAGTACTTC
TRBV10-2	TRBJ2-7	-	TRBD2	CASSERISSGGSGEQYF	TGCGCCAGCAGTGAGCGAATTTCTAGCGGGGGCTCCGGCGAGCAGTACTTC
TRBV28	TRBJ2-7	-	TRBD1	CASSLTQGQGYEQYF	TGTGCCAGCAGTTTAACTCAGGGACAGGGTTACGAGCAGTACTTC
TRBV28	TRBJ2-7	once	-	CASSPKNRGLGDEQYF	TGTGCCAGCAGTCCAAAAAATAGGGGCCTGGGCGACGAGCAGTACTTC
TRBV7-9	TRBJ2-1	-	-	CASSLEEKIEQFF	TGTGCCAGCAGCTTAGAGGAAAAGATTGAGCAGTTCTTC
TRBV2	TRBJ2-3	-	TRBD2	CASSDLLAGPTDTQYF	TGTGCCAGCAGTGATTTACTAGCGGGCCCCACAGATACGCAGTATTTT
TRBV6-1	TRBJ2-7	-	-	CASSELLPRRAYYEQYF	TGTGCCAGCAGTGAGCTGTTGCCGCGGAGAGCCTACTACGAGCAGTACTTC
TRBV5-8	TRBJ2-7	-	-	CASGGTAYEQYF	TGTGCCAGCGGGGGCACAGCCTACGAGCAGTACTTC
TRBV28	TRBJ1-5	-	-	CASSPSGVINQPQHF	TGTGCCAGCAGTCCTTCGGGGGTTATCAATCAGCCCCAGCATTTT
TRBV28	TRBJ2-1	-	-	CASTWSNEQFF	TGTGCCAGCACTTGGAGCAATGAGCAGTTCTTC
TRBV15	TRBJ1-5	-	-	CATSWDSNQPQHF	TGTGCCACCAGCTGGGACAGCAATCAGCCCCAGCATTTT
TRBV28	TRBJ1-4	-	-	CASSPWDRGNEKLFF	TGTGCCAGCAGTCCTTGGGACCGAGGCAATGAAAAACTGTTTTTT
TRBV9	TRBJ2-1	-	TRBD2	CASSVELAGGNEQFF	TGTGCCAGCAGCGTAGAACTAGCGGGAGGTAATGAGCAGTTCTTC
TRBV5-4	TRBJ2-3	-	-	CASSFDGIADTQYF	TGTGCCAGCAGCTTTGATGGAATCGCAGATACGCAGTATTTT
TRBV11-1	TRBJ2-1	-	TRBD2	CASSLRAGERSYNEQFF	TGTGCCAGCAGCTTACGGGCGGGAGAGCGTTCCTACAATGAGCAGTTCTTC
TRBV27	TRBJ2-6	-	-	CASSFGTTPGANVLTF	TGTGCCAGCAGTTTCGGGACAACTCCTGGGGCCAACGTCCTGACTTTC
TRBV9	TRBJ2-5	-	-	CASSPRTGQETQYF	TGTGCCAGCAGCCCGCGAACAGGCCAAGAGACCCAGTACTTC
TRBV7-9	TRBJ2-2	-	-	CASSLAGHTGELFF	TGTGCCAGCAGCTTAGCGGGGCACACCGGGGAGCTGTTTTTT
TRBV9	TRBJ2-5	-	-	CASSSTGGQETQYF	TGTGCCAGCAGCTCGACGGGTGGCCAAGAGACCCAGTACTTC
TRBV7-6	TRBJ2-1	-	-	CASSATGEQFF	TGTGCCAGCAGCGCCACGGGTGAGCAGTTCTTC
TRBV11-3	TRBJ1-1	-	-	CASSSRNAEAFF	TGTGCCAGCAGCTCTCGAAACGCTGAAGCTTTCTTT
TRBV30	TRBJ1-1	-	TRBD1	CAYAGQGYTEAFF	TGTGCCTATGCGGGACAGGGTTACACTGAAGCTTTCTTT
TRBV19	TRBJ1-2	-	-	CASSQRNFYGYTF	TGTGCCAGTAGTCAGCGGAACTTCTATGGCTACACCTTC
TRBV6-5	TRBJ1-2	-	-	CASSYQGTGPYGYTF	TGTGCCAGCAGTTACCAGGGCACAGGGCCCTATGGCTACACCTTC
TRBV5-6	TRBJ2-7	-	-	CASSLGAGPNYEQYF	TGTGCCAGCAGCTTGGGGGCCGGGCCTAACTACGAGCAGTACTTC
TRBV4-2	TRBJ1-1	-	-	CASSQHLNTEAFF	TGTGCCAGCAGCCAACATCTGAACACTGAAGCTTTCTTT
TRBV5-6	TRBJ2-7	-	-	CASSPGLGSYEQYF	TGTGCCAGCAGCCCAGGGCTCGGCTCCTACGAGCAGTACTTC
TRBV6-5	TRBJ2-1	-	-	CASKIRDNPYNEQFF	TGTGCCAGCAAGATACGGGACAATCCATACAATGAGCAGTTCTTC
TRBV6-1	TRBJ1-5	-	-	CASSERLGGNQPQHF	TGTGCCAGCAGTGAAAGGTTAGGAGGGAATCAGCCCCAGCATTTT
TRBV5-6	TRBJ2-7	-	TRBD1	CASSEDRGHEQYF	TGTGCCAGCAGCGAGGACAGGGGGCACGAGCAGTACTTC
TRBV28	TRBJ2-7	-	TRBD1	CASSPGTGPYEQYF	TGTGCCAGCAGTCCCGGGACAGGACCCTACGAGCAGTACTTC
TRBV6-1	TRBJ2-5	-	TRBD1	CASSEGQGVPPQETQYF	TGTGCCAGCAGTGAAGGACAGGGCGTACCCCCGCAAGAGACCCAGTACTTC
TRBV2	TRBJ2-7	once	TRBD1	CASSTGTGANEQYF	TGTGCCAGCAGTACCGGGACAGGGGCCAACGAGCAGTACTTC
TRBV11-2	TRBJ2-2	-	-	CASSTGRELFF	TGTGCCAGCAGCACCGGACGGGAGCTGTTTTTT
TRBV28	TRBJ2-5	-	TRBD1	CASTPRDRGRETQYF	TGTGCCAGCACCCCCCGGGACAGGGGGCGTGAGACCCAGTACTTC
TRBV11-2	TRBJ2-1	-	TRBD1	CASSLGGQPGYEQFF	TGTGCCAGCAGCTTAGGGGGACAGCCTGGCTATGAGCAGTTCTTC
TRBV6-6	TRBJ2-3	-	TRBD2	CASSYGSGISTDTQYF	TGTGCCAGCAGTTACGGTAGCGGGATAAGCACAGATACGCAGTATTTT
TRBV4-1	TRBJ1-2	-	-	CASSRTPGATGYTF	TGCGCCAGCAGCCGGACCCCAGGGGCCACCGGCTACACCTTC